The next 20 T cell receptor beta chains were all read from a single sample in a study of glioma-infiltrating T cells after dendritic cell vaccination. Profiling relied on immunoSEQ multiplex PCR, and the TCRdb table lists in-frame clones only, not all of them. The table has around 96,000 clones, 79% seen once; the top ten hold approximately 5.9%. Sample: blood, taken before dendritic cell vaccination. The receptors were gathered from a human donor with glioblastoma.

The chain combines TRBV10-3 with TRBJ2-3; 10 positions agree with TRBD2. The V gene end was trimmed by 3 bases and the J gene end by 6 bases; junction bases not matched to a gene: 3. CDR3 size: 14 residues. Germline CDR1 is ENHRY and CDR2 is SYGVKD. The CDR3 loop is CAISDPSGGDTQYF. Written as DNA, the CDR3 is TGTGCCATCAGTGACCCTAGCGGGGGCGATACGCAGTATTTT.

This chain links TRBV6-1 with TRBJ2-5, with D possibly being TRBD1 (5 bases). The better agreement between TRBJ2-7 and the DNA end casts doubt on the J call. From germline, CDR1 is MNHNS and CDR2 SASEGT. The CDR3 spans 12 residues. For the CDR3, the DNA is TGTGCCAGCAATGGGGCTCCCTACGAGCAGTACTTC. Residues: CASNGAPYEQYF.

This chain joins TRBV30 and TRBJ2-3, with 7 bases lining up with TRBD2. The trim removed 8 bases at V and 0 bases at J, leaving 8 bases unmatched. Germline values: CDR1 GTSNPN, CDR2 SVGIG (reference sequence). CDR3 size: 14 residues. As DNA, the CDR3 is TGTGCCGCTCGGGAGGCCGTTAGCACAGATACGCAGTATTTT. Translation: CAAREAVSTDTQYF.

This clone showed up just a few times. V and J are TRBV6-1 and TRBJ2-7; 10 positions agree with TRBD1. After removal of 4 bases from V and 1 base from J, the junction contained 1 base not matched to a gene. CDR3 length: 14 amino acids. Per the germline V gene, CDR1 is MNHNS and CDR2 is SASEGT. This CDR3 reads CASSAGQGSYEQYF. As DNA, the CDR3 is TGTGCCAGCAGTGCGGGACAGGGGTCCTACGAGCAGTACTTC.

CDR3: CAWGGSTDTQYF. The CDR3 DNA reads as TGTGCCTGGGGCGGGAGCACAGATACGCAGTATTTT. This chain joins TRBV30 and TRBJ2-3; tentative D call: TRBD2 (5 bases). Looked up from germline, CDR1 is GTSNPN and CDR2 is SVGIG (reference sequence). The CDR3 has 12 residues. Trimming cost V 5 bases and J 0 bases, with 6 bases left between them. Full variable domain (remainder filled in from reference TRBV30 and TRBJ2-3): SQTIHQWPATLVQPVGSPLSLECTVEGTSNPNLYWYRQAAGRGLQLLFYSVGIGQISSEVPQNLSASRPQDRQFILSSKKLLLSDSGFYLCAWGGSTDTQYFGPGTRLTVL.

This chain links TRBV12-5 with TRBJ1-2; tentatively, D is TRBD1 (5 bases). V was clipped by 3 bases and J by 4 bases, with 15 bases between them. The CDR3 spans 15 residues. Germline lookup yields CDR1 LGHNT and CDR2 FRNRAP. The CDR3 sequence is CASGFYPGQLYGYTF. DNA of the CDR3: TGTGCTAGTGGTTTTTACCCAGGGCAGCTCTATGGCTACACCTTC.

This chain connects TRBV30 to TRBJ1-1; D is unresolved. The CDR3 is 10 residues long. The germline gives CDR1 GTSNPN, CDR2 SVGIG (reference sequence). The V and J ends lost 4 bases and 10 bases respectively, with 10 bases between them. The CDR3 sequence is CAWIQLTAFF. Written as DNA, the CDR3 is TGTGCCTGGATCCAGTTAACAGCTTTCTTT.

This sequence joins TRBV5-1 and TRBJ2-1; 8 bases are a match to TRBD2. The CDR3 runs to 15 residues. Per germline, CDR1 SGHRS and CDR2 YFSETQ. With V trimmed by 2 bases and J by 7 bases, 8 bases remained unmatched. CDR3 sequence reads: CASSLTGTRVNEQFF. In nucleotides, the CDR3 is TGCGCCAGCAGCTTAACCGGGACTAGGGTAAATGAGCAGTTCTTC.

This clone was seen a single time. The J gene is TRBJ1-2, the V gene TRBV18; D gene unclear. The V gene lost 3 bases and the J gene lost 4 bases, with 15 bases spanning the gap. The CDR3 is made up of 15 amino acids. The germline CDR1 and CDR2 sequences are KGHSH and LQKENI. CDR3 amino acids: CASSPYNTNGYGYTF. Written as DNA, the CDR3 is TGTGCCAGCTCACCTTACAACACTAACGGCTATGGCTACACCTTC.

This clone was picked up a small number of times. This sequence joins TRBV7-2 and TRBJ1-1; D gene ambiguous. The germline V gene encodes CDR1 SGHTA and CDR2 FQGNSA. The V gene lost 3 bases and the J gene lost 2 bases, with 7 bases spanning the gap. This CDR3 contains 13 residues. The CDR3, as DNA: TGTGCCAGCAGCTTCTTTGTCAACACTGAAGCTTTCTTT. This codes for CASSFFVNTEAFF.

The chain uses TRBV27 and TRBJ1-6, with TRBD1 as a possible D gene (6 bases). The CDR3 has 13 residues. Deletions cut 11 bases from V and 11 bases from J, with 19 bases between. The germline CDR1 and CDR2 sequences are MNHEY and SMNVEV (reference sequence). CDR3 coding DNA: TGTGCCTCCGCGGCTGGCCCAGGGGCACCCCTCCACTTT. This translates into CASAAGPGAPLHF.

The chain links TRBV27 to TRBJ2-7; the match to TRBD2 covers 8 bases. V gave up 8 bases and J gave up 0 bases; unmatched junction bases: 9. The CDR3 is made up of 15 amino acids. The germline V gene encodes CDR1 MNHEY and CDR2 SMNVEV (reference sequence). CDR3 sequence (DNA): TGTGCCAGCGGCCGGAGCGGGGGATCCTCCTACGAGCAGTACTTC. This gives the protein CASGRSGGSSYEQYF.

This chain uses TRBV2 with TRBJ1-2; TRBD1 agrees at 9 bases. V was clipped by 5 bases and J by 3 bases; unmatched bases: 4. The CDR3 spans 14 residues. CDR1 SNHLY and CDR2 FYNNEI come from the germline V gene. The CDR3 DNA reads as TGTGCCAGCAGTCGGGACAGGGCTGACTATGGCTACACCTTC. Translating it yields CASSRDRADYGYTF.

This clone was seen a few times. The rearrangement uses TRBV11-2 and TRBJ1-2, with 9 bases aligning to TRBD1. Germline CDR1 is SGHAT and CDR2 is FQNNGV. V lost 4 bases to trimming and J lost 2 bases; unmatched junction nucleotides: 5. The CDR3 is made up of 15 amino acids. The CDR3 region is CASSSTGGWNYGYTF. In nucleotides, the CDR3 is TGTGCCAGCAGCTCTACAGGGGGCTGGAACTATGGCTACACCTTC.

This clone was seen only once. The gene calls are TRBV19 and TRBJ1-5; D may be TRBD1 (5 bases). The V end was cut by 5 bases, the J end by 4 bases, with 27 bases between. CDR3 size: 19 residues. The V gene's germline CDR1 is LNHDA and CDR2 SQIVND (reference sequence). This chain's CDR3 is CASSAKPGLSRAGNQPQHF. The DNA of the CDR3 is TGTGCCAGTAGTGCCAAACCGGGACTATCAAGGGCAGGGAATCAGCCCCAGCATTTT.

This chain uses TRBV28 with TRBJ1-4, with D possibly TRBD1 on 5 matching bases. Looked up from germline, CDR1 is MDHEN and CDR2 is SYDVKM. The germline V and J ends were trimmed by 6 bases and 4 bases, with 15 bases remaining between them. The CDR3 has 15 residues. CDR3 sequence: CASSSEWGRNEKLFF. As DNA, the CDR3 is TGTGCCAGCAGCTCTGAATGGGGCCGTAATGAAAAACTGTTTTTT. Filled out from reference TRBV28 and TRBJ1-4, the complete variable domain reads DVKVTQSSRYLVKRTGEKVFLECVQDMDHENMFWYRQDPGLGLRLIYFSYDVKMKEKGDIPEGYSVSREKKERFSLILESASTNQTSMYLCASSSEWGRNEKLFFGSGTQLSVL.

This clone was observed a single time. The CDR3 nucleotides read TGCGCCAGCAGCTTGGAGGGGAAGAGCTCCTACAATGAGCAGTTCTTC. Translating gives CASSLEGKSSYNEQFF. The V gene is TRBV5-1, the J gene TRBJ2-1; maybe TRBD1 (5 bases). Germline CDR1 and CDR2: SGHRS and YFSETQ. The CDR3 spans 16 residues. V was pared by 0 bases and J by 0 bases, with 10 bases between.

In this sample, this clone turned up once. The chain recombines TRBV10-3 with TRBJ2-1, with TRBD2 identical over 13 bases. CDR1 and CDR2 (germline): ENHRY, SYGVKD. The CDR3 is 15 amino acids. V dropped 4 bases and J dropped 8; count of bases not matched to a gene: 5. The CDR3: CAISAGTSGVDEQFF. The CDR3 DNA is TGTGCCATCAGTGCGGGGACTAGCGGGGTGGATGAGCAGTTCTTC.

This sequence joins TRBV19 and TRBJ1-2; TRBD1 agrees at 9 bases. The CDR3 has 15 amino acids. CDR1 and CDR2 (germline): LNHDA, SQIVND (reference sequence). The V and J ends lost 2 bases and 8 bases, in that order; junction bases with no gene match: 9. CDR3 loop: CASSITGQGTGGYTF. CDR3 DNA sequence: TGTGCCAGTAGTATAACGGGACAGGGTACGGGAGGCTACACCTTC.

This rearrangement joins TRBV29-1 to TRBJ1-2; D might be TRBD1 (6 bases). Germline V gene lookup returns CDR1 SQVTM and CDR2 ANQGSEA. The V end was cut by 4 bases, the J end by 4 bases, with 16 bases between. The CDR3 totals 14 residues. The CDR3 bases are TGCAGCGTTGCGACAGGATCTTCAACCTATGGCTACACCTTC. Translated, it gives CSVATGSSTYGYTF.